Given below is one T cell receptor (beta chain) in context. Its specificity is unknown. This entry comes from a study of cytomegalovirus exposure and HLA in healthy donors. Points from the study as a whole: In an earlier analysis, in approximately 630 donors, most V segments appeared productive either ~90% or ~30% of the time.

It was with 60 Vbeta and 13 Jbeta primers that the PCR ran. The repertoire was sequenced with immunoSEQ multiplex PCR; TCRdb's copy has only in-frame clones and lacks some. The data contain roughly 150,000 clones, about four fifths of them singletons. The specimen sequenced was PBMCs. This sequence was found in a man younger than 40 in good health and CMV-seronegative.

CDR3 sequence reads: CASSQDGRGAYNSPLHF. The CDR3 DNA reads TGTGCCAGCAGCCAAGATGGGAGGGGAGCATATAATTCACCCCTCCACTTT. This chain links TRBV4-2 with TRBJ1-6; tentatively, D is TRBD1 (5 bases). Trimming took off 0 bases at V and 4 bases at J, with 13 bases between the two ends. The CDR3 consists of 17 residues. CDR1 is LGHNA, CDR2 YNFKEQ, per germline.